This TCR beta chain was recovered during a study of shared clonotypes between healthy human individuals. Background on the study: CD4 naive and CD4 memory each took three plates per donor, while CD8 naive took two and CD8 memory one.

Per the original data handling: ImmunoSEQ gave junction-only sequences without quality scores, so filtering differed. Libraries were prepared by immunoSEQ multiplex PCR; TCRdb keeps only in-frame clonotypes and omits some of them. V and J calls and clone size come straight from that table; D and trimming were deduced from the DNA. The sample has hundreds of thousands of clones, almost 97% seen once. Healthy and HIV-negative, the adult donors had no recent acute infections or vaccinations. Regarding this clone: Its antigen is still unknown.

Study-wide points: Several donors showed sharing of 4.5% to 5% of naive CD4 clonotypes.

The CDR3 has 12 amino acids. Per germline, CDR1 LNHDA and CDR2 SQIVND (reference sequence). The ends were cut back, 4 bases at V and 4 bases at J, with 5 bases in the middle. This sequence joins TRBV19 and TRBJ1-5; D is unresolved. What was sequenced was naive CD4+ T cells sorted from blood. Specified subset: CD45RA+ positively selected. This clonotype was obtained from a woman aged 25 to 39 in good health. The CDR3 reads CASSTPNQPQHF. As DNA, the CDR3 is TGTGCCAGTAGTACTCCAAATCAGCCCCAGCATTTT.